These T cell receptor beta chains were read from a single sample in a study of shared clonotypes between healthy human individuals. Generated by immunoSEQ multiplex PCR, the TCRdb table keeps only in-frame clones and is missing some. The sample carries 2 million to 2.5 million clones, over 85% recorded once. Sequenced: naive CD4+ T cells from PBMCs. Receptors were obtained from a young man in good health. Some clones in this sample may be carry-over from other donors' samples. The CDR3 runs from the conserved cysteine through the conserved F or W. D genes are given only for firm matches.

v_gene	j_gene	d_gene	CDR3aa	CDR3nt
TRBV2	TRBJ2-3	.	CASKGYDTQYF	TGTGCCAGCAAGGGGTACGATACGCAGTATTTT
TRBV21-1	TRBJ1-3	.	CASSSSYSGQCGGNTIYF	TGTGCCAGCAGCAGCTCATACTCCGGACAGTGCGGGGGTAACACCATATATTTT
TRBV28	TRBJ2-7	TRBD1	CATGDGQGYEQYF	TGTGCCACGGGGGACGGACAGGGCTACGAGCAGTACTTC
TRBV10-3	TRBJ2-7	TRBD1	CAISESQQGANEQYF	TGTGCCATCAGTGAGTCGCAGCAGGGGGCCAACGAGCAGTACTTC
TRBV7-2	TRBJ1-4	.	CASSQTDGSSNEKLFF	TGTGCCAGCAGTCAAACAGACGGATCGTCTAATGAAAAACTGTTTTTT
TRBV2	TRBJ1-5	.	CASRFDRTDQPQHF	TGTGCCAGCAGATTCGACAGGACAGATCAGCCCCAGCATTTT
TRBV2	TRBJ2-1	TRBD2	CASKREALYNEQFF	TGTGCCAGCAAACGGGAGGCACTCTACAATGAGCAGTTCTTC
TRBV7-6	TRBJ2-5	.	CASSPTGQETQYF	TGTGCCAGCAGCCCAACAGGGCAAGAGACCCAGTACTTC
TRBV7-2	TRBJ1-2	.	CASSLASRGLANYGYTF	TGTGCCAGCAGCTTAGCCTCTAGGGGGTTAGCTAACTATGGCTACACCTTC
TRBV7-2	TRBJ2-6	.	CASSSISGANVLTF	TGTGCCAGCAGCTCTATCTCTGGGGCCAACGTCCTGACTTTC
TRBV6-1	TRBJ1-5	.	CASRYLGPQHF	TGTGCCAGCAGGTACTTAGGGCCCCAGCATTTT
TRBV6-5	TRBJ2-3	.	CASSQNRLRRYF	TGTGCCAGCAGCCAGAACCGGCTCCGCAGGTATTTT
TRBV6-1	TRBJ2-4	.	CASSVADSFLAKNIQYF	TGTGCCAGCAGTGTCGCAGACAGCTTCTTAGCCAAAAACATTCAGTACTTC
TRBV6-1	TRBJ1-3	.	CASTTEYSGNTIYF	TGTGCCTCCACGACGGAATACTCTGGAAACACCATATATTTT
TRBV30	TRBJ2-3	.	CAWSRQGTDTQYF	TGTGCCTGGAGTCGCCAGGGCACAGATACGCAGTATTTT
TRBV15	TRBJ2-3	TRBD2	CATSRAWREVGTDTQYF	TGTGCCACCAGCAGAGCTTGGCGGGAGGTCGGCACAGATACGCAGTATTTT
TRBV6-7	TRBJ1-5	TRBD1	CASSYPRFSGGGQPQHF	TGTGCCAGCAGTTACCCCCGATTTTCAGGGGGAGGTCAGCCCCAGCATTTT